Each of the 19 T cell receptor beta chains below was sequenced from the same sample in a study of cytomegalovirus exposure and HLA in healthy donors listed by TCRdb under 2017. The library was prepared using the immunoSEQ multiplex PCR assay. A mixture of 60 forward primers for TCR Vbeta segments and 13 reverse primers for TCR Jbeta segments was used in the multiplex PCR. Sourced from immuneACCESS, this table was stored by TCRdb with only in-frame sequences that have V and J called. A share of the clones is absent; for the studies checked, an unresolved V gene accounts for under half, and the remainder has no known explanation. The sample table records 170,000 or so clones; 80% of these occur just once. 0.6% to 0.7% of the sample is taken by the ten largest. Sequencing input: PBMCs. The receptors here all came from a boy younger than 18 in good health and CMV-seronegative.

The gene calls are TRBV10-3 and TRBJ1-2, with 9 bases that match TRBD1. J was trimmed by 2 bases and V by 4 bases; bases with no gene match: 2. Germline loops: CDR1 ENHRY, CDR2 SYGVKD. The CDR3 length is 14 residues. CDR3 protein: CAISVGQGNYGYTF. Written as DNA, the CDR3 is TGTGCCATCAGTGTAGGACAGGGGAACTATGGCTACACCTTC.

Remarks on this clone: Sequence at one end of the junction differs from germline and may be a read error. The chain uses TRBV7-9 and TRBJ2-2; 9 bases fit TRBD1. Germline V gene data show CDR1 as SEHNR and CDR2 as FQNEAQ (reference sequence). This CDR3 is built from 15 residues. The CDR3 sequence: CSSSQRTGEGGELFF. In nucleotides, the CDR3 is TGTTCCAGCAGCCAACGGACAGGGGAAGGCGGGGAGCTGTTTTTT.

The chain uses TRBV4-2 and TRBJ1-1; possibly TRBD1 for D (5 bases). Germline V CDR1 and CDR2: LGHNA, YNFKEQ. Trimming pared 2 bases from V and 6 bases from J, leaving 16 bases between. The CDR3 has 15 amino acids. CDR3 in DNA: TGTGCCAGCAGCCAAACCTACCGGGGGGGATCTGAAGCTTTCTTT. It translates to CASSQTYRGGSEAFF.

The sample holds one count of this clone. The CDR3 nucleotides read TGTGCCAGTAGTGCCAGGACAGGGAGGCCCGGGGAGCTGTTTTTT. This sequence encodes CASSARTGRPGELFF. The chain links TRBV19 to TRBJ2-2, with 8 bases aligning to TRBD1. Per germline, CDR1 LNHDA and CDR2 SQIVND (reference sequence). CDR3 length: 15 amino acids. Trimming removed 5 bases from V and 6 bases from J; junction bases left unmatched: 8.

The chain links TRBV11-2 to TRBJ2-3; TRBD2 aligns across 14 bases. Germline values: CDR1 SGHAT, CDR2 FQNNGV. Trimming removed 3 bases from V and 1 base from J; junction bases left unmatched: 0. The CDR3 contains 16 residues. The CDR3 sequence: CASSLGLAGGTDTQYF. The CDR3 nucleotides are TGTGCCAGCAGCTTGGGACTAGCGGGGGGCACAGATACGCAGTATTTT.

The CDR3 loop reads CASTLSKTYEQYF. The CDR3 nucleotides read TGTGCCAGCACCTTGTCCAAAACCTACGAGCAGTACTTC. This chain uses TRBV7-2 with TRBJ2-7; D is undetermined. V lost 7 bases, J lost 2 bases, and 12 bases lay in between. There are 13 residues in the CDR3. Germline-derived CDR1 and CDR2 are SGHTA and FQGNSA.

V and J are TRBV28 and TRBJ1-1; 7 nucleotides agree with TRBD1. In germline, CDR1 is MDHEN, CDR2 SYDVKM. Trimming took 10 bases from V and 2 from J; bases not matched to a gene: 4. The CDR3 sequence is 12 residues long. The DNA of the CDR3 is TGTGCCACCAGACAGGGAAACACTGAAGCTTTCTTT. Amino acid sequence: CATRQGNTEAFF.

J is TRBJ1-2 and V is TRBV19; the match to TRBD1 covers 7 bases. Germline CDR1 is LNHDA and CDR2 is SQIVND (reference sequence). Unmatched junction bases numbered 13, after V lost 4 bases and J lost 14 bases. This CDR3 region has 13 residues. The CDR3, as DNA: TGTGCCAGTAGTACATCCTCTCAGGGGGGTCGTACCTTC. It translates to CASSTSSQGGRTF.

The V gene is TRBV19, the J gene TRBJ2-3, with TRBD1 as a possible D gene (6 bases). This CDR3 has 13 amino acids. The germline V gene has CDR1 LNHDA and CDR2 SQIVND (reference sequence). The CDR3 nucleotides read TGTGCAGCGAACAGGGATCGCACAGATACGCAGTATTTT. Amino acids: CAANRDRTDTQYF.

The CDR3 DNA reads as TGTGCCAGCAGCCAAGCTCCCCGGGACAGGGCCTACTATGGCTACACCTTC. It specifies CASSQAPRDRAYYGYTF. V usage is TRBV4-2 and J usage is TRBJ1-2, with 9 nucleotides matching TRBD1. Germline V gives CDR1 LGHNA, CDR2 YNFKEQ. There are 17 residues in the CDR3. Trimming cost V 1 base and J 3 bases; bases outside gene matches: 9.

The CDR3 bases are TGTGCCAGCAGCGTAGATGAGCTAGCGGGAACTAACGAGCAGTACTTC. This encodes CASSVDELAGTNEQYF. The chain recombines TRBV9 with TRBJ2-7, with TRBD2 identical over 9 bases. V dropped 0 bases and J dropped 5; count of bases not matched to a gene: 9. Germline V CDR1 and CDR2: SGDLS, YYNGEE. The CDR3 sequence is 16 residues long.

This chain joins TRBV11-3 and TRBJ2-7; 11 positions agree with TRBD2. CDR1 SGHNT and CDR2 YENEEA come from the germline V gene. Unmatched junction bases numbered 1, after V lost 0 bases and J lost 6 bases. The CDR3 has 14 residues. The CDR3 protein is CASSLDGLAGEQYF. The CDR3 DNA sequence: TGTGCCAGCAGCTTAGATGGACTAGCGGGCGAGCAGTACTTC.

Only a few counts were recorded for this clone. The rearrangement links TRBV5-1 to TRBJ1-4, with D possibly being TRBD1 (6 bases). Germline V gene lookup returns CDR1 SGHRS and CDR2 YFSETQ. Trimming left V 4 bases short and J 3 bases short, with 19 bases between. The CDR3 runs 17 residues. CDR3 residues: CASSANIQGGANEKLFF. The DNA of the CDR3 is TGCGCCAGCAGCGCTAATATACAGGGTGGGGCTAATGAAAAACTGTTTTTT. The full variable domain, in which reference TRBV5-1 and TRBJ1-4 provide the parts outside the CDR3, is KAGVTQTPRYLIKTRGQQVTLSCSPISGHRSVSWYQQTPGQGLQFLFEYFSETQRNKGNFPGRFSGRQFSNSRSEMNVSTLELGDSALYLCASSANIQGGANEKLFFGSGTQLSVL.

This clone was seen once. The CDR3 sequence is CAWSMGQDYGYTF. As DNA, the CDR3 is TGTGCCTGGAGTATGGGACAGGACTATGGCTACACCTTC. V is TRBV30 and J is TRBJ1-2; TRBD1 agrees at 8 bases. The germline CDR1 and CDR2 sequences are GTSNPN and SVGIG (reference sequence). The length of the CDR3 is 13 residues. The trim removed 2 bases at V and 3 bases at J, leaving 2 bases unmatched.

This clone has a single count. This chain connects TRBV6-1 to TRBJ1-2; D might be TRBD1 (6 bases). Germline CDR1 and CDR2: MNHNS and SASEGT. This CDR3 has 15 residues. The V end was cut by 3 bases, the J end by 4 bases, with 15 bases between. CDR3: CASSDGEQGAYGYTF. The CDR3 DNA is TGTGCCAGCAGTGATGGCGAACAGGGAGCCTATGGCTACACCTTC.

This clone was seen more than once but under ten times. The CDR3 here is CASSAAREGYTF. CDR3 bases: TGTGCCAGCAGCGCCGCCAGGGAAGGCTACACCTTC. V usage is TRBV9 and J usage is TRBJ1-2, with a tentative D call TRBD1 (5 bases). The germline gives CDR1 SGDLS, CDR2 YYNGEE. The CDR3 loop spans 12 amino acids. Trimming removed 3 bases from V and 8 bases from J, with 11 bases in between.

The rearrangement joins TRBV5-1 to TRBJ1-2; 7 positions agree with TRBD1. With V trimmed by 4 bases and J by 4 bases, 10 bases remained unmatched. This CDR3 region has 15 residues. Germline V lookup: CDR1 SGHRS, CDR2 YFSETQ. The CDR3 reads CASSPAGDSSYGYTF. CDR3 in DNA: TGCGCCAGCAGCCCGGCCGGGGACAGCTCCTATGGCTACACCTTC.

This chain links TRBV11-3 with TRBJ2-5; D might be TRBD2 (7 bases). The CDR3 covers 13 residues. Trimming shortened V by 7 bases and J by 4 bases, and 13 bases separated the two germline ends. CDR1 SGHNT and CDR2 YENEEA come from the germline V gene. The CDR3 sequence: CASKGGPLETQYF. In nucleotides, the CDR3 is TGTGCCAGCAAGGGGGGGCCGCTAGAGACCCAGTACTTC.

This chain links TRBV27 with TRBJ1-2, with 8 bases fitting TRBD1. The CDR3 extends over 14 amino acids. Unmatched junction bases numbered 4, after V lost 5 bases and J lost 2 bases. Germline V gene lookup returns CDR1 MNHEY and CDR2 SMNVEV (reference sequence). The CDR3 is CASSLRQGNYGYTF. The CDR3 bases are TGTGCCAGCAGTCTACGACAGGGGAACTATGGCTACACCTTC.